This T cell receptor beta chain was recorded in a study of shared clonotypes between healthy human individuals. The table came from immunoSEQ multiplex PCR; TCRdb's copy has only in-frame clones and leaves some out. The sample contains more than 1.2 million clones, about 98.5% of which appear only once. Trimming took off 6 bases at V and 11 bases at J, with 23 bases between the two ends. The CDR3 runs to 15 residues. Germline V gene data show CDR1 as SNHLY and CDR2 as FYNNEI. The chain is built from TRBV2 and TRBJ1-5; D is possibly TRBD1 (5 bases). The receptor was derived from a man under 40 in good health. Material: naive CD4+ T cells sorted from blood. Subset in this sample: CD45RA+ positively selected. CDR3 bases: TGTGCCAGCAGAGAGGCAGGGTTGTCCCCCGAGGCCCAGCATTTT. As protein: CASREAGLSPEAQHF.